Sequencing of this TCR beta chain was carried out in a study of blood T cell repertoires in COVID-19. This clone has a handful of counts. TCRdb's copy holds only in-frame clones and misses some; the assay was immunoSEQ multiplex PCR. The repertoire includes 100,000 or so clones, approximately 62% of them detected once, and roughly 6% sits in the top ten. The CDR3 has 16 amino acids. Germline V gives CDR1 WNHNN, CDR2 SYGVQD (reference sequence). V lost 3 bases and J 1 base, leaving 14 bases between the germline ends. Sequenced material: peripheral blood. The source of this sequence is an elderly man with acute or convalescent COVID-19. This chain joins TRBV10-1 and TRBJ2-3; tentatively, D is TRBD2 (6 bases). The CDR3 protein is CASSEGQLAGTDTQYF. The CDR3 DNA reads TGCGCCAGCAGTGAAGGGCAACTAGCAGGCACAGATACGCAGTATTTT.